This TCR beta chain was sequenced for a study of blood T cell repertoires in COVID-19. Overall study context: Collection of acute and convalescent COVID-19 samples took place in the United States, Italy and Spain. PBMCs, B-cell-depleted T cells, or T cells were the source of the cDNA or gDNA that made up the material.

From germline, CDR1 is SGHVS and CDR2 FQNEAQ. This CDR3 comprises 15 residues. The V gene end was trimmed by 5 bases and the J gene end by 3 bases; junction bases not matched to a gene: 8. Original handling: Amplification of reference gene primers was used by the study to estimate nucleated cell counts. Repertoires were generated with immunoSEQ multiplex PCR, while TCRdb's copy carries only in-frame clones and drops some. V, J and clone size derive from that table, while D and trimming were established from the DNA sequence. Of over 110,000 clones in the sample, around 88% are singletons; the top ten hold around a quarter.

The origin of this receptor is a human donor in a cohort sampled during active COVID-19. Sequencing input: peripheral blood. The chain links TRBV7-8 to TRBJ2-7, with 9 bases identical to TRBD1. The CDR3, as DNA: TGTGCCAGCAGCCAGGACAGGGGAATCGGCTACGAGCAGTACTTC. Translating it yields CASSQDRGIGYEQYF.